Listed below are T cell receptor beta chains from one sample, sequenced in a study of cytomegalovirus exposure and HLA in healthy donors. TCRdb's table, derived via immunoSEQ multiplex PCR, lists solely in-frame clones and lacks some. The specimen's table records roughly 74,000 clones. The sample was PBMCs. The receptor source for this set is a female donor in good health and CMV-seropositive. CDR3s include the opening cysteine and the closing phenylalanine or tryptophan. A D gene is named only where the DNA matches it firmly.

CDR3nt: TGTGCCAGCAGCCACGGGACAGATGGAAACACCATATATTTT; CDR3aa: CASSHGTDGNTIYF; j_gene: TRBJ1-3; v_gene: TRBV5-4; d_gene: TRBD1
CDR3nt: TGTGCCAGCAGCTCGGGGACAGACTATGGCTACACCTTC; CDR3aa: CASSSGTDYGYTF; j_gene: TRBJ1-2; v_gene: TRBV7-6; d_gene: TRBD1
CDR3nt: TGTGCCAGCAGTGAAGCTAGAAACACCGGGGAGCTGTTTTTT; CDR3aa: CASSEARNTGELFF; j_gene: TRBJ2-2; v_gene: TRBV2; d_gene: -
CDR3nt: TGTGCCAGCAGCCTAATAGTTACCGGGACAGCAGCTGGAAACACCATATATTTT; CDR3aa: CASSLIVTGTAAGNTIYF; j_gene: TRBJ1-3; v_gene: TRBV5-6; d_gene: TRBD1
CDR3nt: TGTGCCAGCAGCTTCCGGAGAAACTCCTACGAGCAGTACTTC; CDR3aa: CASSFRRNSYEQYF; j_gene: TRBJ2-7; v_gene: TRBV7-8; d_gene: -
CDR3nt: TGTGCCAGCAGGCTCTCCGGGACAGGGGGCTACGAGCAGTACTTC; CDR3aa: CASRLSGTGGYEQYF; j_gene: TRBJ2-7; v_gene: TRBV28; d_gene: TRBD1
CDR3nt: TGCGCCAGCAGTGAAAGCGACACCGGGGAGCTGTTTTTT; CDR3aa: CASSESDTGELFF; j_gene: TRBJ2-2; v_gene: TRBV10-1; d_gene: -
CDR3nt: TGTGCCAGCAGTCCCTCGAAGGGGGCAGATGAAAAACTGTTTTTT; CDR3aa: CASSPSKGADEKLFF; j_gene: TRBJ1-4; v_gene: TRBV4-2; d_gene: TRBD1
CDR3nt: TGTGCCAGCAGGGGGACTAGCGTTGACAATGAGCAGTTCTTC; CDR3aa: CASRGTSVDNEQFF; j_gene: TRBJ2-1; v_gene: TRBV2; d_gene: TRBD2
CDR3nt: TGCGCCAGCAGCTTGGCCGGTCAGGCAAACTATGGCTACACCTTC; CDR3aa: CASSLAGQANYGYTF; j_gene: TRBJ1-2; v_gene: TRBV5-1; d_gene: -
CDR3nt: TGTGCCAGCAGCTTTGGACAGGGGAGCTTCACAGATACGCAGTATTTT; CDR3aa: CASSFGQGSFTDTQYF; j_gene: TRBJ2-3; v_gene: TRBV11-2; d_gene: TRBD1
CDR3nt: TGTGCCAGCAGTGGAGAGAGGGGGGGTTTGGACACAGATACGCAGTATTTT; CDR3aa: CASSGERGGLDTDTQYF; j_gene: TRBJ2-3; v_gene: TRBV28; d_gene: -
CDR3nt: TGTGCCTGGAGTGCTCGGACAGGGGGGAACACTGAAGCTTTCTTT; CDR3aa: CAWSARTGGNTEAFF; j_gene: TRBJ1-1; v_gene: TRBV30; d_gene: TRBD1
CDR3nt: TGCGCCAGCCGGGGGAACCAAGAGACCCAGTACTTC; CDR3aa: CASRGNQETQYF; j_gene: TRBJ2-5; v_gene: TRBV5-1; d_gene: -
CDR3nt: TGTGCCAGCAGCTCGGGGGGCAATACCTACGAGCAGTACTTC; CDR3aa: CASSSGGNTYEQYF; j_gene: TRBJ2-7; v_gene: TRBV5-4; d_gene: -
CDR3nt: TGTGCCAGCAGCTTGGAACTAGCGGGAGTTATGAATGAGCAGTTCTTC; CDR3aa: CASSLELAGVMNEQFF; j_gene: TRBJ2-1; v_gene: TRBV5-4; d_gene: TRBD2
CDR3nt: TGTGCCAGCAGCTCTCAGACAGGGTTAGGGAACACTGAAGCTTTCTTT; CDR3aa: CASSSQTGLGNTEAFF; j_gene: TRBJ1-1; v_gene: TRBV7-2; d_gene: TRBD1